This T cell receptor (beta chain) derives from a study of OX40 agonist ivuxolimab in advanced cancers. Only in-frame clones appear in the TCRdb table, and some are missing; sequencing was by immunoSEQ multiplex PCR. The sample yields 55,000 to 90,000 clones, 80% to 85% seen once. Per germline, CDR1 SGHAT and CDR2 FQNNGV. V was shortened by 6 bases and J by 3 bases, with 17 bases between the two germline ends. The CDR3 covers 15 residues. Specimen: CD4+ or CD8+ T cells sorted from blood, collected in a trial of the OX40 agonist ivuxolimab. The chain is built from TRBV11-2 and TRBJ1-1; no definite D call. This TCR was sampled from an adult with an advanced solid tumor such as melanoma, head and neck, liver or kidney cancer. CDR3 sequence (DNA): TGTGCCAGCAGAGCTTACCAGATGGCAGACACTGAAGCTTTCTTT. Translated: CASRAYQMADTEAFF. The variable domain in full, with the rest retrieved from reference TRBV11-2 and TRBJ1-1, is EAGVAQSPRYKIIEKRQSVAFWCNPISGHATLYWYQQILGQGPKLLIQFQNNGVVDDSQLPKDRFSAERLKGVDSTLKIQPAKLEDSAVYLCASRAYQMADTEAFFGQGTRLTVV.